A selection of T cell receptor beta chains follows, all from one sample in a study of blood T cell repertoires in COVID-19. Sequencing used immunoSEQ multiplex PCR; TCRdb keeps in-frame clones, though not all of them. In the table there are 85,000 to 130,000 clones, 80% to 90% of which are singletons. The sequencing sample was made of peripheral blood. The source of these receptors is a middle-aged man with acute or convalescent COVID-19. The conserved cysteine and the conserved F or W are not part of the CDR3 here. A D gene is named only where the DNA matches it firmly.

v_call	d_call	j_call	cdr3_aa
TRBV5-6	TRBD1	TRBJ2-7	ASSYGGQGLTYEQY
TRBV11-3	-	TRBJ2-1	ASRSGLNYNEQF
TRBV20-1	-	TRBJ1-4	SASVVGRGAINEKLF
TRBV28	-	TRBJ1-3	ASSSPSVGNTIY
TRBV29-1	-	TRBJ2-7	SVLTGHEQY
TRBV3-1/TRBV3-2	-	TRBJ1-1	ASSPLPTGVSTEAF
TRBV3-1/TRBV3-2	TRBD2	TRBJ2-7	ASSQGLAGVYEQY
TRBV9	TRBD2	TRBJ2-1	ASSSGGSYNEQF
TRBV10-3	TRBD2	TRBJ2-2	AISDRDYSTGELF
TRBV5-1	-	TRBJ2-2	ASSQTPNTGELF
TRBV6-6	TRBD2	TRBJ2-7	ASRNIAGVGEQY
TRBV20-1	-	TRBJ2-6	SASFGGANVLT
TRBV27	-	TRBJ1-1	ASSYRQANTEAF
TRBV2	-	TRBJ2-1	ASRTPETAPMGGF
TRBV3-1/TRBV3-2	-	TRBJ2-5	ASATVQETQY
TRBV5-1	TRBD2	TRBJ2-4	ASSLVRLAESKNIQY
TRBV5-6	-	TRBJ1-2	ASSLATLRYGYT